These 9 T cell receptor beta chains were sequenced from one sample in a study of regulatory T cells in long-lasting Graves disease. Construction of the TCR beta libraries employed iRepertoire HTBI primers in conjunction with Arm-PCR of CDR3 regions. TCRdb ran MiXCR on the multiplex PCR reads and lists one entry per CDR3 protein. Here the sample spans roughly 700,000 distinct CDR3 sequences, 30% being singletons. Time point of the sample: persistent/refractory GD, antithyroid drugs over 5 years with positive TRAb. PBMC-extracted RNA yielded the TCR library. This specimen was peripheral blood mononuclear cells (PBMCs), taken when the disease was refractory, from a patient treated with antithyroid drugs. These receptors came from a female donor with Graves disease.

This clonotype has only a few counts. The chain combines TRBV9 with TRBJ1-4; D perhaps matches TRBD1 (6 bases). Trimming removed 0 bases from V and 8 bases from J, with 11 bases in between. This CDR3 has 14 amino acids. Germline CDR1 and CDR2: SGDLS and YYNGEE. For the CDR3, the DNA is TGTGCCAGCAGCGTAGTTCCAGGGGACGAAAAACTGTTTTTT. Amino acid sequence: CASSVVPGDEKLFF.

As concerns this clonotype: The conserved phenylalanine or tryptophan normally closing the CDR3 is absent here, so this likely arose from a read error. The chain carries TRBV7-9 and TRBJ1-1; no definite D call. Germline-derived CDR1 and CDR2 are SEHNR and FQNEAQ (reference sequence). This CDR3 spans 14 amino acids. V was shortened by 4 bases and J by 1 base, with 10 bases between the two germline ends. CDR3 protein: CASSSPTENTEAFS. The DNA of the CDR3 is TGTGCCAGCAGCTCACCAACAGAGAACACTGAAGCTTTCTCT.

The chain uses TRBV29-1 and TRBJ2-5; 9 positions agree with TRBD2. Germline CDR1 is SQVTM and CDR2 is ANQGSEA. There are 18 residues in the CDR3. The trim removed 1 base at V and 4 bases at J, leaving 16 bases unmatched. CDR3 region: CSVEGSGGGEWRRETQYF. DNA for the CDR3: TGCAGCGTTGAAGGTTCGGGCGGGGGGGAATGGCGTCGAGAGACCCAGTACTTC.

This clonotype showed up many times. This chain joins TRBV2 and TRBJ2-5; D is perhaps TRBD1 (7 bases). Germline V CDR1 and CDR2: SNHLY, FYNNEI. There are 13 residues in the CDR3. Trimming removed 8 bases at V and 1 base at J, with 11 bases between. The CDR3 reads CASGGTVQETQYF. Here the CDR3 DNA reads TGTGCCAGCGGCGGGACAGTCCAAGAGACCCAGTACTTC.

The gene calls are TRBV7-2 and TRBJ2-7, with 10 bases that match TRBD2. The CDR3 covers 16 residues. Germline V gene data show CDR1 as SGHTA and CDR2 as FQGNSA. J was trimmed by 2 bases and V by 5 bases; bases with no gene match: 9. For the CDR3, the DNA is TGTGCCAGCAGCGTCACCGGGACTAGCGCGACCTACGAGCAGTACTTC. The encoded protein is CASSVTGTSATYEQYF.

Only one count was recorded for this clonotype. The chain couples TRBV10-3 to TRBJ1-2; D is perhaps TRBD1 (5 bases). Per germline, CDR1 ENHRY and CDR2 SYGVKD. V gave up 5 bases and J gave up 8 bases, with 12 bases separating them. The CDR3 runs to 12 residues. This CDR3 reads CAISLGRQGYTF. The CDR3 region has the DNA TGTGCCATCAGTTTGGGACGGCAAGGCTACACCTTC.

This clonotype was found many times. The chain joins TRBV27 to TRBJ2-5; 7 bases align to TRBD1. Germline-derived CDR1 and CDR2 are MNHEY and SMNVEV (reference sequence). Losses at the gene ends were 2 bases for V and 3 bases for J; bases not matched to a gene: 3. The CDR3 has 14 residues. This CDR3 reads CASSLIGTEETQYF. Written as DNA, the CDR3 is TGTGCCAGCAGTTTAATAGGGACAGAAGAGACCCAGTACTTC.

This clonotype turned up a few times. The chain combines TRBV15 with TRBJ2-2; the D gene is possibly TRBD1 (5 bases). CDR1 and CDR2 (germline): LNHNV, YYDKDF (reference sequence). V was cut by 4 bases and J by 1 base, with 16 bases left in between. CDR3 size: 17 residues. The CDR3 DNA is TGTGCCACCAGCATATGGTCAGGGAAGGAGAACACCGGGGAGCTGTTTTTT. This gives the protein CATSIWSGKENTGELFF. The full variable domain, completed using reference TRBV15 and TRBJ2-2, is DAMVIQNPRYQVTQFGKPVTLSCSQTLNHNVMYWYQQKSSQAPKLLFHYYDKDFNNEADTPDNFQSRRPNTSFCFLDIRSPGLGDTAMYLCATSIWSGKENTGELFFGEGSRLTVL.

This clonotype was picked up a small number of times. The rearrangement joins TRBV6-5 to TRBJ2-7, with 9 bases identical to TRBD1. The V gene's germline CDR1 is MNHEY and CDR2 SVGAGI. The CDR3 is 15 amino acids. V dropped 0 bases and J dropped 7; count of bases not matched to a gene: 7. CDR3 loop: CASSYSPGQGWEQYF. Written as DNA, the CDR3 is TGTGCCAGCAGTTACTCGCCGGGACAGGGTTGGGAGCAGTACTTC.